Below, one TCR beta chain is given with its context. The record originates from a study of OX40 agonist ivuxolimab in advanced cancers. Study-level background: Patients enrolled in dose escalation were diagnosed with hepatocellular carcinoma, melanoma, renal cell or head and neck cancer.

Trimming cost V 1 base and J 4 bases, with 7 bases left between them. Germline V CDR1 and CDR2: LNHDA, SQIVND (reference sequence). The CDR3 runs to 14 residues. The repertoire was sequenced with immunoSEQ multiplex PCR; TCRdb's copy has only in-frame clones and lacks some. The table shows 45,000 to 50,000 clones, with almost 90% occurring only once. The chain combines TRBV19 with TRBJ2-2; TRBD2 is a possible D gene (6 bases). The receptor's source is an adult with an advanced solid tumor such as melanoma, head and neck, liver or kidney cancer. Sequencing used CD4+ or CD8+ T cells sorted from blood, obtained in a trial of the OX40 agonist ivuxolimab. CDR3 DNA: TGTGCCAGTAGTATAGTGGGGGGCACCGGGGAGCTGTTTTTT. Amino acid sequence: CASSIVGGTGELFF.